This entry concerns a single T cell receptor (beta chain). What antigen it recognizes has not been identified. Per-nucleotide qualities are absent, and no much larger clonotype sits a single base away. Receptor amplification or capture employed the immunoSEQ multiplex PCR assay. TCRdb took this table from immuneACCESS and kept in-frame rearrangements with V and J called. Such tables lack part of the clones; where checked against another copy, unresolved V genes explain under half of the gap, and the rest is unexplained. This sample is represented by roughly 88,000 clones; around four fifths of them were singletons. Jointly, the top ten make up around a fifth of the sample. This entry comes from a study of control samples from healthy donors and cancer patients (dated by TCRdb to 2020 to 2022). The germline V end is reduced by 2 bases and the J end by 7 bases; junction bases left unmatched: 6. Including the terminal cysteine and phenylalanine, the CDR3 comprises 16 residues. The entry retains the CDR3 DNA only, 48 bases that are in frame from base 1. CDR1 and CDR2, looked up from the germline V gene (reference sequence), are LGHDT and YNNKEL.

This receptor chain uses TRBV3-1 (or the pseudogene TRBV3-2) and TRBJ1-6; 9 of the junction bases match TRBD1. Sequenced input: blood. The receptor comes from a man in his thirties or forties in good health. The CDR3 region: CASSQRTGQGNSPLHF. The DNA sequence is as follows: TGTGCCAGCAGCCAACGTACGGGACAGGGAAATTCACCCCTCCACTTT.